A single sample is the source of the 11 T cell receptor beta chains below, sequenced in a study of response to subunit inactivated influenza vaccine. In TCRdb, the RT-PCR reads were re-called with MiXCR into one record per CDR3 protein. The sample includes hundreds of thousands of distinct CDR3 sequences, 12% of them seen just once. The sample in question was non-naive T cells sorted from PBMCs, obtained 14 to 15 days before vaccination. Receptors were obtained from a man between 45 and 60 years old who received an inactivated influenza vaccine.

The genes are TRBV6-2 or TRBV6-3 and TRBJ1-1; TRBD1 agrees at 12 bases. The trim removed 5 bases at V and 1 base at J, leaving 5 bases unmatched. Germline V gene sequence: CDR1 MNHEY, CDR2 SVGEGT. The CDR3 spans 16 residues. CDR3 DNA sequence: TGTGCCAGCAGTCTCCCGGGACAGGGGGCGAACACTGAAGCTTTCTTT. Amino acids: CASSLPGQGANTEAFF.

This clonotype turned up a few times. V usage is TRBV9 and J usage is TRBJ2-3, with D possibly being TRBD2 (6 bases). There are 17 residues in the CDR3. The germline CDR1 and CDR2 sequences are SGDLS and YYNGEE. V dropped 4 bases and J dropped 5 bases, with 23 bases sitting between them. The DNA for the CDR3 is TGTGCCAGCAGCAAAGGACTAAACCCTCCTGCGGGAGATACGCAGTATTTT. Its protein product is CASSKGLNPPAGDTQYF.

At least ten counts were recorded for this clonotype. The chain links TRBV2 to TRBJ1-4; 8 nucleotides match TRBD1. Looked up from germline, CDR1 is SNHLY and CDR2 is FYNNEI. The V gene end was trimmed by 6 bases and the J gene end by 7 bases; junction bases not matched to a gene: 7. The CDR3 covers 14 residues. Here the CDR3 reads CASRDRTGLEKLFF. CDR3 nucleotides: TGTGCCAGCAGAGACCGGACAGGGCTTGAAAAACTGTTTTTT.

This clonotype was recorded a few times. The J gene is TRBJ1-1, the V gene TRBV6-2 or TRBV6-3, with D possibly TRBD1 on 5 matching bases. Germline CDR1 and CDR2: MNHEY and SVGEGT. The V end lost 0 bases, the J end lost 1 base, and 15 bases lay between the germline ends. The CDR3 consists of 17 residues. The CDR3 here is CASSYSPSRVGNTEAFF. The CDR3 nucleotides are TGTGCCAGCAGTTACTCCCCGAGCAGGGTGGGGAACACTGAAGCTTTCTTT.

The chain carries TRBV2 and TRBJ2-5; 9 bases line up with TRBD2. J was trimmed by 8 bases and V by 3 bases; bases with no gene match: 7. The CDR3 is made up of 14 amino acids. CDR1 and CDR2 (germline): SNHLY, FYNNEI. DNA of the CDR3: TGTGCCAGCAGTGATGGGCTAGCGGGAAATACCCAGTACTTC. It encodes CASSDGLAGNTQYF.

The table lists this clonotype with a few counts. The gene calls are TRBV27 and TRBJ2-5; weak D call: TRBD1 (5 bases). Germline V gene data show CDR1 as MNHEY and CDR2 as SMNVEV (reference sequence). The CDR3 runs to 14 residues. V lost 4 bases and J 5 bases, leaving 14 bases between the germline ends. CDR3 DNA: TGTGCCAGCAGTTCCCGCAGGGCCGCGGAGACCCAGTACTTC. Translation gives CASSSRRAAETQYF.

The chain uses TRBV20-1 and TRBJ2-1; D is undetermined. This CDR3 spans 15 amino acids. V was shortened by 3 bases and J by 0 bases, with 12 bases between the two germline ends. Germline V gene lookup returns CDR1 DFQATT and CDR2 SNEGSKA (reference sequence). Here the CDR3 DNA reads TGCAGTGCTAGGGGCGGAAGCTCCTCCTACAATGAGCAGTTCTTC. This codes for CSARGGSSSYNEQFF.

This clonotype was detected only a few times. The chain has TRBV6-6 and TRBJ2-7; D not resolved. Germline V gene lookup returns CDR1 MNHNY and CDR2 SVGAGI (reference sequence). With 7 bases removed from V and 1 base from J, the gap between germline ends came to 11 bases. The CDR3 spans 13 residues. CDR3 region: CASMVSSSYEQYF. CDR3 coding DNA: TGTGCCAGCATGGTAAGCAGTTCCTACGAGCAGTACTTC.

The V call is TRBV5-1, the J call TRBJ1-4; TRBD1 is a possible D gene (6 bases). In germline, CDR1 is SGHRS, CDR2 YFSETQ. The V end lost 2 bases, the J end lost 8 bases, and 19 bases lay between the germline ends. The CDR3 is 16 residues long. The CDR3 here is CASSFRPGGQGEKLFF. The CDR3 DNA sequence: TGCGCCAGCAGCTTCCGTCCGGGGGGACAAGGGGAAAAACTGTTTTTT.

This clonotype was found a few times. CDR3 DNA sequence: TGTGCCACCAGTCGGGACAGGGGGAACAATGAGCAGTTCTTC. Amino acid sequence: CATSRDRGNNEQFF. The gene calls are TRBV15 and TRBJ2-1; 11 bases agree with TRBD1. The CDR3 has 14 residues. In germline, CDR1 is LNHNV, CDR2 YYDKDF (reference sequence). V shed 6 bases and J 5 bases; nucleotides not matched to a gene: 3.

The gene calls are TRBV30 and TRBJ2-7; perhaps TRBD1 as D (5 bases). This CDR3 is 12 amino acids long. Germline V gives CDR1 GTSNPN, CDR2 SVGIG (reference sequence). With 2 bases removed from V and 3 bases from J, the gap between germline ends came to 8 bases. The CDR3: CAWSYDSYEQYF. The CDR3 DNA follows: TGTGCCTGGAGTTACGACAGCTACGAGCAGTACTTC.